The 10 T cell receptor beta chains below come from one sample, sequenced in a study of post-analysis software for immune sequencing data. Their recognized antigens are unknown. Unique-molecular-identifier-tagged TCR beta cDNA libraries were used. TCRdb reprocessed the PCR reads via MiXCR and lists one record per CDR3 protein. Here the sample spans hundreds of thousands of distinct CDR3 sequences, roughly 27% being singletons. Regarding the study as a whole: A few TRBV segments (TRBV5-6, TRBV5-1 and TRBV20-1 among them) occurred more frequently in patients than in controls.

Sequenced material: blood. The receptors shown here come from a girl aged 5-17 years with multiple sclerosis.

CDR3 DNA sequence: TGCAGCGTTAGGACTAGCGGGGAGCCGGATACGCAGTATTTT. Protein product: CSVRTSGEPDTQYF. This chain uses TRBV29-1 with TRBJ2-3; 12 nucleotides match TRBD2. Per germline, CDR1 SQVTM and CDR2 ANQGSEA. V dropped 5 bases and J dropped 6; count of bases not matched to a gene: 6. The CDR3 is made up of 14 amino acids.

This rearrangement joins TRBV9 to TRBJ2-2, with D tentatively TRBD1 or TRBD2 (6 bases each). Germline-derived CDR1 and CDR2 are SGDLS and YYNGEE. Trimming cost V 0 bases and J 2 bases, with 14 bases left between them. The CDR3 is made up of 17 amino acids. This CDR3 reads CASSVVWGALNTGELFF. CDR3 coding DNA: TGTGCCAGCAGCGTAGTTTGGGGGGCCCTTAACACCGGGGAGCTGTTTTTT.

In this sample, this clonotype turned up many times. The genes are TRBV18 and TRBJ2-5, with D perhaps matching TRBD1 (5 bases). The CDR3 spans 13 residues. The germline V and J ends were trimmed by 2 bases and 11 bases, with 15 bases remaining between them. Germline lookup yields CDR1 KGHSH and CDR2 LQKENI. The CDR3 reads CASSPSGMTEQYF. The CDR3 DNA is TGTGCCAGCTCACCATCAGGGATGACAGAGCAGTACTTC.

Only a few counts were recorded for this clonotype. The chain is built from TRBV15 and TRBJ2-3, with a possible D match to TRBD1 (5 bases). Looked up from germline, CDR1 is LNHNV and CDR2 is YYDKDF (reference sequence). The length of the CDR3 is 16 residues. The V end was cut by 0 bases, the J end by 1 base, with 11 bases between. CDR3 nucleotide sequence: TGTGCCACCAGCAGAGATGGGGCTAGACGCACAGATACGCAGTATTTT. This sequence encodes CATSRDGARRTDTQYF.

This clonotype was counted a few times. The chain recombines TRBV12-3 or TRBV12-4 with TRBJ1-2; TRBD1 agrees at 10 bases. V gave up 4 bases and J gave up 7 bases; unmatched junction bases: 9. The CDR3 totals 15 residues. CDR3: CASSYRRDRGGGYTF. CDR3 coding DNA: TGTGCCAGCAGTTATCGCCGGGACAGGGGTGGTGGCTACACCTTC.

This clonotype was counted only a few times. J is TRBJ2-1 and V is TRBV6-5; 9 bases match TRBD2. CDR3 length: 16 residues. Germline CDR1 is MNHEY and CDR2 is SVGAGI. Unmatched junction bases numbered 6, after V lost 5 bases and J lost 1 base. CDR3 coding DNA: TGTGCCAGCAGTCGTTTAGCGGGAGCGTCCTACAATGAGCAGTTCTTC. Its translation: CASSRLAGASYNEQFF.

The V and J genes are TRBV29-1 and TRBJ1-2; tentatively, D is TRBD1 (6 bases). V shed 4 bases and J shed 8 bases, with 17 bases lying between them. This CDR3 spans 13 amino acids. CDR1 is SQVTM, CDR2 ANQGSEA, per germline. CDR3: CSVVTGTIRGYTF. For the CDR3, the DNA is TGCAGCGTTGTGACAGGCACTATTCGGGGCTACACCTTC.

The chain joins TRBV20-1 to TRBJ2-3; no clear D. There are 15 residues in the CDR3. V lost 5 bases and J lost 6, with 21 bases in between. Germline V gene sequence: CDR1 DFQATT, CDR2 SNEGSKA (reference sequence). CDR3 sequence reads: CSASSFVRTGDTQYF. CDR3 nucleotide sequence: TGCAGTGCTTCCTCCTTTGTGCGGACCGGTGATACGCAGTATTTT.

Only a few counts were recorded for this clonotype. The chain combines TRBV5-1 with TRBJ2-3; the D gene is possibly TRBD1 (7 bases). The CDR3 covers 16 residues. Germline V gene lookup returns CDR1 SGHRS and CDR2 YFSETQ. Trimming shortened V by 0 bases and J by 4 bases, and 15 bases separated the two germline ends. The CDR3 is CASSLDARRGADTQYF. The CDR3 bases are TGCGCCAGCAGCTTGGATGCCCGCAGGGGGGCAGATACGCAGTATTTT.

This clonotype was observed a few times. The chain links TRBV29-1 to TRBJ2-7; tentatively, D is TRBD1 (6 bases). The ends were cut back, 5 bases at V and 7 bases at J, with 12 bases in the middle. CDR3 size: 11 residues. CDR1 SQVTM and CDR2 ANQGSEA come from the germline V gene. The CDR3 reads CSVLWGLEQYF. CDR3 DNA sequence: TGCAGCGTTCTCTGGGGGCTGGAGCAGTACTTC.